The rows below give T cell receptor beta chains drawn from one sample of a study of cytomegalovirus exposure and HLA in healthy donors. Here immunoSEQ multiplex PCR was the method, and the copy in TCRdb shows in-frame clones only, minus some. The sample lists some 40,000 clones, roughly 80% occurring once. Sequenced input: PBMCs. These receptors came from a middle-aged man in good health and CMV-seronegative. CDR3s include the opening cysteine and the closing phenylalanine or tryptophan. D genes are given only for firm matches. Some rows mark clone size as missing; the rest say once, few, many or name a class of expanded clone.

j_call d_call clone_size v_call cdr3_aa cdr3_nt
TRBJ2-2 . . TRBV7-3 CASSQDIRDAGELFF TGTGCCAGCAGCCAAGACATCAGGGATGCCGGGGAGCTGTTTTTT
TRBJ2-5 TRBD2 . TRBV18 CASSPTTSGGEETQYF TGTGCCAGCTCACCCACGACTAGCGGGGGGGAAGAGACCCAGTACTTC
TRBJ2-1 . once TRBV5-6 CASSFLTWRETYNEQFF TGTGCCAGCAGCTTTCTCACGTGGCGGGAAACCTACAATGAGCAGTTCTTC
TRBJ1-4 . . TRBV19 CASSIGGPRPTNEKLFF TGTGCCAGTAGTATTGGAGGGCCCCGCCCAACTAATGAAAAACTGTTTTTT
TRBJ2-3 TRBD1 . TRBV2 CASSEQGGTDTQYF TGTGCCAGCAGTGAGCAGGGGGGCACAGATACGCAGTATTTT
TRBJ2-7 TRBD2 . TRBV5-1 CASSRGGTYEQYF TGCGCCAGCAGCCGCGGGGGGACCTACGAGCAGTACTTC
TRBJ2-1 . . TRBV6-5 CAVRGAYNEQFF TGTGCCGTAAGGGGCGCCTACAATGAGCAGTTCTTC
TRBJ2-3 TRBD1 . TRBV5-1 CASTLGQTTDTQYF TGCGCCAGTACCCTGGGACAGACCACAGATACGCAGTATTTT
TRBJ1-1 . . TRBV29-1 CSTRAGNTEAFF TGCAGCACCAGGGCGGGAAACACTGAAGCTTTCTTT
TRBJ1-2 . . TRBV27 CASSLKGNGYTF TGTGCCAGCAGTTTGAAGGGGAATGGCTACACCTTC